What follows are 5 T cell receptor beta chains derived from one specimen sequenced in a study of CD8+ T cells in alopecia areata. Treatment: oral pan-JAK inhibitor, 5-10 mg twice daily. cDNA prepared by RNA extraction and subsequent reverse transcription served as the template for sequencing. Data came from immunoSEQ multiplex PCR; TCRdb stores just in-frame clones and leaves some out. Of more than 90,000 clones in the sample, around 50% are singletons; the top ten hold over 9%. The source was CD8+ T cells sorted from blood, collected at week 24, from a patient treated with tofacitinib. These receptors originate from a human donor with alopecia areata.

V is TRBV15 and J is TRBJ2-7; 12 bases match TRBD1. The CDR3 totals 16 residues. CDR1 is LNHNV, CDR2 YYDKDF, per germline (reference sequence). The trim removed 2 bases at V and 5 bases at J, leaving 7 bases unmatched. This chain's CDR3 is CATSRSGTGGVHEQYF. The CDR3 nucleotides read TGTGCCACCAGCAGATCTGGGACAGGGGGCGTCCACGAGCAGTACTTC.

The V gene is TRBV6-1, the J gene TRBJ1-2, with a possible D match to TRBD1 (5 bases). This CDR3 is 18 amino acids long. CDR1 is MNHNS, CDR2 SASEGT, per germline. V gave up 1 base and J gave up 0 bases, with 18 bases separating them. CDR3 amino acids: CASSEGRRGRGANYGYTF. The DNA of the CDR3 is TGTGCCAGCAGTGAAGGACGAAGGGGAAGGGGAGCTAACTATGGCTACACCTTC.

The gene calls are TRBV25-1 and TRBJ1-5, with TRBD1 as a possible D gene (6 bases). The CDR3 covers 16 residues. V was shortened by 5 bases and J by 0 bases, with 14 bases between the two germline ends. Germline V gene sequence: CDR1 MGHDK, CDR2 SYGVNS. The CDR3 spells CASSQGGGFSNQPQHF. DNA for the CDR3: TGTGCCAGCAGTCAAGGGGGAGGGTTTAGCAATCAGCCCCAGCATTTT.

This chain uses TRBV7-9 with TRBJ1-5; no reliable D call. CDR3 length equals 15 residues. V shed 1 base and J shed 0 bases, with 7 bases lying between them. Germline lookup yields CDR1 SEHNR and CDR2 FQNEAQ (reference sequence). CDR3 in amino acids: CASSLGDNSNQPQHF. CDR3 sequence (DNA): TGTGCCAGCAGCTTAGGAGACAATAGCAATCAGCCCCAGCATTTT.

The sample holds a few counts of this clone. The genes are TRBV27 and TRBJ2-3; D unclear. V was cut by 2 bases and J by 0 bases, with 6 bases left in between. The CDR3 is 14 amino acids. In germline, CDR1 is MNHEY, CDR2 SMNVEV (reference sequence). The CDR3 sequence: CASSLASSTDTQYF. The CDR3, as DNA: TGTGCCAGCAGTTTAGCCTCTAGCACAGATACGCAGTATTTT.